The next 6 T cell receptor beta chains were all read from a single sample in a study of blood T cell repertoires in COVID-19. Assay used: immunoSEQ multiplex PCR; TCRdb lists only in-frame clones, some missing. The sample lists roughly 340,000 clones, roughly nine tenths occurring once. Source material: PBMCs or T cells enriched from blood (not recorded which). The receptors come from a man between 18 and 29 years old who had recovered from COVID-19.

This chain connects TRBV19 to TRBJ1-5; possibly TRBD1 for D (5 bases). V lost 5 bases to trimming and J lost 4 bases, with 12 bases between them. This CDR3 region has 14 residues. Germline V gene sequence: CDR1 LNHDA, CDR2 SQIVND (reference sequence). DNA for the CDR3: TGTGCCAGTAGTGGGGGGAGAGGAAATCAGCCCCAGCATTTT. Protein product: CASSGGRGNQPQHF.

This chain links TRBV2 with TRBJ2-7, with 11 bases identical to TRBD1. The CDR3 consists of 13 residues. Per the germline V gene, CDR1 is SNHLY and CDR2 is FYNNEI. Trimming cost V 6 bases and J 7 bases; bases outside gene matches: 5. The CDR3 loop reads CASRRDRGVEQYF. The CDR3 DNA reads TGTGCCAGCAGGCGGGACAGGGGGGTGGAGCAGTACTTC.

The V and J genes are TRBV4-3 and TRBJ1-1; 7 bases line up with TRBD1. Germline-derived CDR1 and CDR2 are LGHNA and YSLEER. The V segment lost 1 base and the J segment 2 bases; nucleotides outside the gene matches: 4. This CDR3 spans 15 amino acids. CDR3 coding DNA: TGCGCCAGCAGCCAAGGGACAGGAATAAACACTGAAGCTTTCTTT. Translated: CASSQGTGINTEAFF.

In this sample, this clone turned up a few times. V gene TRBV27 combines with J gene TRBJ2-1; 8 bases line up with TRBD2. The V gene end was trimmed by 5 bases and the J gene end by 8 bases; junction bases not matched to a gene: 8. The CDR3 sequence is 14 residues long. Germline values: CDR1 MNHEY, CDR2 SMNVEV (reference sequence). CDR3 residues: CASSRTSPLDEQFF. For the CDR3, the DNA is TGTGCCAGCAGTAGGACTAGCCCTCTCGATGAGCAGTTCTTC.

V is TRBV14 and J is TRBJ1-1, with D hard to call. Between the trimmed V and J ends, which lost 6 bases and 0 bases, there was a span of 11 bases. Per the germline V gene, CDR1 is SGHDN and CDR2 is FVKESK. The CDR3 has 14 amino acids. DNA for the CDR3: TGTGCCAGCAGGCCTGAGCAACTGAACACTGAAGCTTTCTTT. Translating gives CASRPEQLNTEAFF.

The rearrangement joins TRBV7-9 to TRBJ2-1; 9 bases fit TRBD1. Germline CDR1 SEHNR, CDR2 FQNEAQ (reference sequence). CDR3 length equals 14 residues. Unmatched junction bases numbered 5, after V lost 5 bases and J lost 6 bases. The CDR3 is CASSLTGGCNEQFF. CDR3 in DNA: TGTGCCAGCAGCCTAACAGGGGGCTGCAATGAGCAGTTCTTC.